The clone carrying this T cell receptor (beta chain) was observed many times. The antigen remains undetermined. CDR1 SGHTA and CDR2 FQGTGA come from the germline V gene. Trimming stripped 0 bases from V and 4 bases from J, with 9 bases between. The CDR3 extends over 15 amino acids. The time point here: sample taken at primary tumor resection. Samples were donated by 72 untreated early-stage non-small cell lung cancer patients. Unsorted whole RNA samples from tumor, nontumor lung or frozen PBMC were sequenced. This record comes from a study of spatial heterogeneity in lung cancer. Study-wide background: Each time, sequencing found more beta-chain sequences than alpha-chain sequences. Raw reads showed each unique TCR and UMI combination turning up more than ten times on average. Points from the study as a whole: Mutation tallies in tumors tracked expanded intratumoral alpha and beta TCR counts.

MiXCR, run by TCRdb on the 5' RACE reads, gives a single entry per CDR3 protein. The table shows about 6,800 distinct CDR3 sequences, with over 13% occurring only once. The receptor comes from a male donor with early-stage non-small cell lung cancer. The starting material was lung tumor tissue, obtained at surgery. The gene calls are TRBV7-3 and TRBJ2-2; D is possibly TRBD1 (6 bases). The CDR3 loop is CASSLTSRGTGELFF. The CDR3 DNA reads TGTGCCAGCAGCTTAACTAGCAGGGGCACCGGGGAGCTGTTTTTT.